One and the same sample provided the 8 T cell receptor beta chains below, sequenced in a study of CD8+ T cells in alopecia areata. Extracted from the samples, RNA was reverse transcribed into cDNA to serve as the sequencing template. TCRdb's table, derived via immunoSEQ multiplex PCR, lists solely in-frame clones and lacks some. The sample consists of some 130,000 clones, about 60% of them appearing once. The specimen was CD4+ T cells sorted from blood, collected at week 0. These receptors originate from a human donor with alopecia areata.

The CDR3 DNA follows: TGTGCCAGCAGCTTAGCGATTAGCAATCAGCCCCAGCATTTT. Amino acids: CASSLAISNQPQHF. The chain has TRBV7-9 and TRBJ1-5; D is uncertain. Looked up from germline, CDR1 is SEHNR and CDR2 is FQNEAQ (reference sequence). V lost 0 bases and J 0 bases, leaving 3 bases between the germline ends. CDR3 size: 14 residues. The variable domain in full, completed from reference TRBV7-9 and TRBJ1-5, reads DTGVSQNPRHKITKRGQNVTFRCDPISEHNRLYWYRQTLGQGPEFLTYFQNEAQLEKSRLLSDRFSAERPKGSFSTLEIQRTEQGDSAMYLCASSLAISNQPQHFGDGTRLSIL.

V and J are TRBV20-1 and TRBJ1-2; D is unresolved. The CDR3 sequence is 11 residues long. Germline-derived CDR1 and CDR2 are DFQATT and SNEGSKA (reference sequence). The V end lost 3 bases, the J end lost 3 bases, and 5 bases lay between the germline ends. CDR3 DNA sequence: TGCAGTGCTAGTACCTACTATGGCTACACCTTC. Translation gives CSASTYYGYTF.

To note about this clone: Because it lacks the conserved phenylalanine or tryptophan at the end, this CDR3 is likely a read error. V is TRBV25-1 and J is TRBJ1-2, with 9 bases identical to TRBD1. Germline V gene sequence: CDR1 MGHDK, CDR2 SYGVNS. J was trimmed by 4 bases and V by 8 bases; bases with no gene match: 11. CDR3 size: 15 residues. This chain's CDR3 is CASRYGTGRGYGYTS. Written as DNA, the CDR3 is TGTGCCAGCCGCTATGGGACAGGGCGGGGCTATGGCTACACCTCC.

Only a few counts were recorded for this clone. The sample carries other DNA sequences with the same CDR3. J is TRBJ2-3 and V is TRBV15, with D tentatively TRBD2 (6 bases). Germline V gene sequence: CDR1 LNHNV, CDR2 YYDKDF (reference sequence). V was pared by 0 bases and J by 1 base, with 11 bases between. The CDR3 has 16 amino acids. The DNA for the CDR3 is TGTGCCACCAGCAGAGATGGCGGGGCTGGCACAGATACGCAGTATTTT. Its translation is CATSRDGGAGTDTQYF.

In its sample, this clone was seen once. This chain joins TRBV27 and TRBJ1-2; a possible D gene is TRBD1 (5 bases). CDR3 length: 15 residues. Germline V lookup: CDR1 MNHEY, CDR2 SMNVEV (reference sequence). Trimming left V 7 bases short and J 1 base short, with 16 bases between. The CDR3 region is CASMRSVGVNYGYTF. The CDR3 DNA reads as TGTGCCAGCATGAGGAGCGTGGGGGTTAACTATGGCTACACCTTC.

This clone was picked up a small number of times. The chain joins TRBV7-2 to TRBJ2-6; 10 bases are a match to TRBD1. The V gene's germline CDR1 is SGHTA and CDR2 FQGNSA. The V and J ends lost 9 bases and 0 bases, in that order; junction bases with no gene match: 8. The CDR3 has 17 residues. The CDR3 spells CARTPTGGLSGANVLTF. The CDR3 DNA reads TGTGCCAGAACACCGACAGGGGGCCTCTCTGGGGCCAACGTCCTGACTTTC.

V usage is TRBV7-9 and J usage is TRBJ1-6, with TRBD1 matching over 10 bases. CDR3 size: 15 residues. The germline gives CDR1 SEHNR, CDR2 FQNEAQ (reference sequence). The V gene end was trimmed by 4 bases and the J gene end by 9 bases; junction bases not matched to a gene: 6. In DNA form, the CDR3 reads TGTGCCAGCAGCTACGGGACAGGGGTCGCTTCACCCCTCCACTTT. This translates into CASSYGTGVASPLHF.

The genes are TRBV6-5 and TRBJ2-7; unclear D gene. This CDR3 region has 14 residues. Trimming stripped 2 bases from V and 5 bases from J, with 13 bases between. CDR1 is MNHEY and CDR2 is SVGAGI in the germline V gene. CDR3 coding DNA: TGTGCCAGCAGTTACGGGCCGCACCGGGACGAGCAGTACTTC. This codes for CASSYGPHRDEQYF.